This TCR beta chain was identified during a study of blood T cell repertoires in COVID-19. Study-level background: PBMCs, B-cell-depleted T cells, or T cells provided the cDNA or gDNA that made up the material.

Recruitment covered roughly 22 US areas and drew participants whose ages spanned about 18 to 89 years. The CDR3 is made up of 15 amino acids. Germline V gene sequence: CDR1 LNHDA, CDR2 SQIVND (reference sequence). V was clipped by 1 base and J by 2 bases, with 12 bases between them. Original data processing: Quantification of nucleated cells was approximated via reference gene primer amplification. The repertoire was sequenced with immunoSEQ multiplex PCR; TCRdb's copy has only in-frame clones and lacks some. D and trimming come from the DNA, and the V and J calls and clone size come from that table. Seen here are roughly 130,000 clones, just under 85% observed once, and the top ten hold roughly 3.5%.

Input material: PBMCs or T cells enriched from blood (not recorded which). This chain links TRBV19 with TRBJ2-7; possible D gene TRBD1, 5 bases. This TCR came from a woman aged 45-60 years with acute COVID-19. The CDR3 region has the DNA TGTGCCAGTAGTATAGCCACAGGCCCTACCTACGAGCAGTACTTC. The encoded protein is CASSIATGPTYEQYF.